The 3 T cell receptor beta chains in this list originate from one sample, sequenced in a study of OX40 agonist ivuxolimab in advanced cancers. Only in-frame clones appear in the TCRdb table, and some are missing; sequencing was by immunoSEQ multiplex PCR. This sample has 30,000 to 45,000 clones, with roughly 82% found just once. The input for sequencing was CD4+ or CD8+ T cells sorted from blood, taken in a trial of the OX40 agonist ivuxolimab. These receptors all come from an adult with an advanced solid tumor such as melanoma, head and neck, liver or kidney cancer.

The V and J genes are TRBV5-4 and TRBJ2-2; D not certain. Trimming pared 4 bases from V and 5 bases from J, leaving 9 bases between. CDR3 size: 13 residues. The germline V gene encodes CDR1 SGHNT and CDR2 YYREEE (reference sequence). CDR3 in amino acids: CASSPQSTGELFF. The CDR3 region has the DNA TGTGCCAGCAGCCCCCAAAGTACCGGGGAGCTGTTTTTT.

This clone was seen a single time. This chain joins TRBV5-1 and TRBJ2-1; D is perhaps TRBD1 or TRBD2 (5 bases each). The CDR3 has 13 amino acids. Per the germline V gene, CDR1 is SGHRS and CDR2 is YFSETQ. The V end was cut by 4 bases, the J end by 6 bases, with 11 bases between. The DNA for the CDR3 is TGCGCCAGCAGCCTCCGGGACGGCAATGAGCAGTTCTTC. This codes for CASSLRDGNEQFF.

The table lists this clone with many counts. The rearrangement joins TRBV7-2 to TRBJ2-1; 16 nucleotides agree with TRBD2. The CDR3 totals 19 residues. The ends lost 0 bases at V and 0 bases at J; junction bases unmatched: 2. The germline V gene has CDR1 SGHTA and CDR2 FQGNSA. This CDR3 is CASSLAGLAGGRSYNEQFF. The DNA for the CDR3 is TGTGCCAGCAGCTTAGCGGGACTAGCGGGGGGGCGCTCCTACAATGAGCAGTTCTTC. The variable domain in full, with the rest retrieved from reference TRBV7-2 and TRBJ2-1, is GAGVSQSPSNKVTEKGKDVELRCDPISGHTALYWYRQSLGQGLEFLIYFQGNSAPDKSGLPSDRFSAERTGGSVSTLTIQRTQQEDSAVYLCASSLAGLAGGRSYNEQFFGPGTRLTVL.